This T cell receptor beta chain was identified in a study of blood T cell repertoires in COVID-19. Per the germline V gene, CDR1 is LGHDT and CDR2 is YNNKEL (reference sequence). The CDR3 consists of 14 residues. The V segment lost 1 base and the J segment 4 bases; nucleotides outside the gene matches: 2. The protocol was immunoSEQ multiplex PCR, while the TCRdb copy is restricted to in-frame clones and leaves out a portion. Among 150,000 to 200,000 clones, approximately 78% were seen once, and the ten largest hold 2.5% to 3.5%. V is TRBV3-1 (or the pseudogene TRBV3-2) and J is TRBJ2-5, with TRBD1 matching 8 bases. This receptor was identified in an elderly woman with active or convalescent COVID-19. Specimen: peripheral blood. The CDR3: CASSQADRVETQYF. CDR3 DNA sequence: TGTGCCAGCAGCCAAGCGGACAGGGTAGAGACCCAGTACTTC.